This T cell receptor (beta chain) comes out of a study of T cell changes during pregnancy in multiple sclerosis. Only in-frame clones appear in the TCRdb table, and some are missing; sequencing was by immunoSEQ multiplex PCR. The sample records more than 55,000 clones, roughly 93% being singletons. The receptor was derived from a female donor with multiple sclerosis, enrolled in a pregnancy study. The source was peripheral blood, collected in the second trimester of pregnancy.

DNA for the CDR3: TGTGCCAGCAGCTTCCCGGTTCTGTATGGCTACACCTTC. Its translation: CASSFPVLYGYTF. The chain is built from TRBV7-9 and TRBJ1-2, with no clear D. There are 13 residues in the CDR3. V gave up 3 bases and J gave up 5 bases, with 10 bases separating them. Germline V gives CDR1 SEHNR, CDR2 FQNEAQ (reference sequence).